This T cell receptor beta chain was retrieved from a study of T cells after yellow fever vaccination. UMIs were added to TCR cDNA along with a universal primer site when it was made by 5'RACE template switching. From the 5' RACE reads, TCRdb called clonotypes with MiXCR, one entry per CDR3 protein. The data contain around 530,000 distinct CDR3 sequences, about 15% of them singletons. The CDR3 loop spans 15 amino acids. V lost 1 base and J lost 7, with 13 bases in between. In germline, CDR1 is MGHRA, CDR2 YSYEKL. Study observations and caveats: Just a small share of clonotypes turned up in the CD4 compartment as well as the CD8 compartment. Primary-vaccination clones mostly resurfaced post-booster (96% CD4, approximately 87% CD8). Bulk-population clonotypes that are abundant could appear as contaminants in FACS-sorted repertoires.

This clonotype came up many times. Its target is unknown. The source was PBMCs, collected 5 days after the first yellow fever vaccination. This clonotype was obtained from a man aged 18 to 29 who received the YFV17D yellow fever vaccine. The rearrangement links TRBV4-1 to TRBJ1-4; a possible D gene is TRBD1 (5 bases). The CDR3: CASSQGRGRGEKLFF. The CDR3 DNA sequence: TGCGCCAGCAGCCAAGGTCGGGGAAGGGGTGAAAAACTGTTTTTT.